Each of the 10 T cell receptor beta chains below was sequenced from the same sample in a study of technical replicates of blood from a handful of donors. The method was immunoSEQ multiplex PCR; TCRdb's version includes in-frame clones alone and lacks a portion of them. The table includes 55,000 to 60,000 clones, around 95% detected once. Sequenced: PBMCs. The receptors were sampled from a human donor in good health. Some clones in this sample may be carry-over from other donors' samples.

J is TRBJ2-2 and V is TRBV7-6, with D perhaps matching TRBD2 (7 bases). V lost 1 base and J 5 bases, leaving 14 bases between the germline ends. CDR1 and CDR2 from the germline V gene are SGHVS and FNYEAQ. The length of the CDR3 is 16 residues. The CDR3 nucleotides are TGTGCCAGCAGCTTAGTTGCGGGGGCCGGAACCGGGGAGCTGTTTTTT. This encodes CASSLVAGAGTGELFF.

This clone is a singleton in its sample. The chain is built from TRBV6-5 and TRBJ2-2; TRBD2 is a possible D gene (6 bases). Germline V CDR1 and CDR2: MNHEY, SVGAGI. This CDR3 spans 15 amino acids. Deletions cut 6 bases from V and 4 bases from J, with 15 bases between. CDR3: CASRVAGRPTGELFF. The CDR3 DNA follows: TGTGCCAGCAGAGTCGCGGGGAGGCCCACCGGGGAGCTGTTTTTT.

The chain has TRBV4-2 and TRBJ2-7; the match to TRBD2 covers 8 bases. Germline trimming cut 0 bases from V and 0 bases from J; bases unmatched to any gene: 10. Germline CDR1 LGHNA, CDR2 YNFKEQ. The CDR3 sequence is 18 residues long. The CDR3 sequence is CASSQELYSGVSSYEQYF. The CDR3 nucleotides read TGTGCCAGCAGCCAAGAATTGTATAGCGGGGTCAGCTCCTACGAGCAGTACTTC.

V gene TRBV13 combines with J gene TRBJ2-7; 9 bases are a match to TRBD2. J was trimmed by 0 bases and V by 4 bases; bases with no gene match: 16. The CDR3 runs to 19 residues. The germline CDR1 and CDR2 sequences are PRHDT and FYEKMQ (reference sequence). CDR3: CASSSTGVAGGPSSYEQYF. The DNA of the CDR3 is TGTGCCAGCAGCTCGACGGGAGTCGCGGGGGGGCCAAGCTCCTACGAGCAGTACTTC.

The rearrangement links TRBV5-1 to TRBJ2-7; 8 bases match TRBD2. The V gene end was trimmed by 0 bases and the J gene end by 2 bases; junction bases not matched to a gene: 7. The V gene's germline CDR1 is SGHRS and CDR2 YFSETQ. The CDR3 is 16 residues long. In nucleotides, the CDR3 is TGCGCCAGCAGCTTGGCCCCCGGGACTAGTACCTACGAGCAGTACTTC. It is translated as CASSLAPGTSTYEQYF.

This clone was counted a single time. V gene TRBV5-1 combines with J gene TRBJ2-1, with 7 bases identical to TRBD1. Germline trimming cut 4 bases from V and 5 bases from J; bases unmatched to any gene: 12. Germline CDR1 SGHRS, CDR2 YFSETQ. The CDR3 length is 16 residues. The CDR3 sequence is CASSKDTGTENNEQFF. CDR3 DNA sequence: TGCGCCAGCAGCAAGGATACCGGGACAGAGAACAATGAGCAGTTCTTC. The full variable domain, its missing parts supplied by reference TRBV5-1 and TRBJ2-1, is KAGVTQTPRYLIKTRGQQVTLSCSPISGHRSVSWYQQTPGQGLQFLFEYFSETQRNKGNFPGRFSGRQFSNSRSEMNVSTLELGDSALYLCASSKDTGTENNEQFFGPGTRLTVL.

The chain recombines TRBV7-8 with TRBJ1-4; 12 nucleotides align to TRBD1. Germline V gives CDR1 SGHVS, CDR2 FQNEAQ. V was pared by 5 bases and J by 5 bases, with 6 bases of the junction left unmatched. This CDR3 comprises 16 residues. CDR3 nucleotide sequence: TGTGCCAGCAGCCCCCGGGACAGGGGGCGCAATGAAAAACTGTTTTTT. Its translation is CASSPRDRGRNEKLFF.

The chain recombines TRBV7-7 with TRBJ2-5; 11 bases line up with TRBD1. In germline, CDR1 is SSHAT, CDR2 FNYEAQ (reference sequence). Unmatched junction bases numbered 3, after V lost 5 bases and J lost 1 base. The CDR3 has 15 residues. CDR3 sequence reads: CASSQGQGGQETQYF. In DNA form, the CDR3 reads TGTGCCAGCAGCCAGGGACAGGGGGGCCAAGAGACCCAGTACTTC.

This chain joins TRBV30 and TRBJ2-1, with TRBD1 identical over 9 bases. The germline V gene has CDR1 GTSNPN and CDR2 SVGIG (reference sequence). The V and J ends lost 1 base and 8 bases, in that order; junction bases with no gene match: 9. This CDR3 region has 15 residues. In nucleotides, the CDR3 is TGTGCCTGGAGTGCGGGGACAGGGAGCTTTCATGAGCAGTTCTTC. This gives the protein CAWSAGTGSFHEQFF.

The sample holds a few counts of this clone. The genes are TRBV29-1 and TRBJ1-2, with a possible D match to TRBD1 (5 bases). This CDR3 is 11 amino acids long. V dropped 2 bases and J dropped 8 bases, with 9 bases sitting between them. In germline, CDR1 is SQVTM, CDR2 ANQGSEA. Here the CDR3 reads CSVERGEGYTF. Written as DNA, the CDR3 is TGCAGCGTTGAAAGGGGCGAAGGCTACACCTTC.